This T cell receptor beta chain was captured in a study of T-cell memory formation after mild COVID-19. On the study more broadly: TCR clusters were largely donor specific.

Libraries for TCRalpha and TCRbeta carried sample barcodes and unique molecular identifiers via 5'RACE. MiXCR, applied by TCRdb to the 5' RACE reads, yields one record per CDR3 protein. The table shows some 130,000 distinct CDR3 sequences, with 20% to 25% occurring only once. Note on this clonotype: No antigen is known for it.

Study conclusions and caveats: Second-wave clones peaking on day 37 lacked confirmed SARS-CoV-2 specificity. Pre-infection memory carried some responding clones, suggesting that cross-reactive memory joined.

The material sequenced was PBMCs or a T cell subset sorted from them (not recorded which). This TCR derives from an adult woman who had mild COVID-19 (a few samples of this study predate the infection). Cell type and time point are not known.

The CDR3 region has the DNA TGCAGTGCTAGAGTGGTTGTCTATGGCTACACCTTC. Amino acids: CSARVVVYGYTF. The V call is TRBV20-1, the J call TRBJ1-2, with no clear D. V shed 1 base and J shed 4 bases, with 7 bases lying between them. The CDR3 length is 12 residues. Germline V CDR1 and CDR2: DFQATT, SNEGSKA (reference sequence).